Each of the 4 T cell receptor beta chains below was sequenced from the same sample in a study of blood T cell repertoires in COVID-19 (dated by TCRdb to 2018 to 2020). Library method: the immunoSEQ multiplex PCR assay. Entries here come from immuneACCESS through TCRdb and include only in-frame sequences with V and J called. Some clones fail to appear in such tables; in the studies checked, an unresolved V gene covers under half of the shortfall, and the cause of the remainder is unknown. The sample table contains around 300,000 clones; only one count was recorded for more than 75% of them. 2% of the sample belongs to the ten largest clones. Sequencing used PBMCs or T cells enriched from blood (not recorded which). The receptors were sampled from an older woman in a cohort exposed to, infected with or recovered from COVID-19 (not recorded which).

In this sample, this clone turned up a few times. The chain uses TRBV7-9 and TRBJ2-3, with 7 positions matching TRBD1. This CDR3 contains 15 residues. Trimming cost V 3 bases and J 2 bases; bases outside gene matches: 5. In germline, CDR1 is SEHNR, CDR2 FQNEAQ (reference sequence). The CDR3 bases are TGTGCCAGCAGCTTCCGGGACAGACTCACAGATACGCAGTATTTT. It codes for CASSFRDRLTDTQYF.

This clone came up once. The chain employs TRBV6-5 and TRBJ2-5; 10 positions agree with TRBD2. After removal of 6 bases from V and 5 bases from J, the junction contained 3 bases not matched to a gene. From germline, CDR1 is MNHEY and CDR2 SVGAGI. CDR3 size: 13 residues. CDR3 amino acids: CASRRGLAETQYF. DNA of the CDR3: TGTGCCAGCAGAAGGGGACTAGCGGAGACCCAGTACTTC.

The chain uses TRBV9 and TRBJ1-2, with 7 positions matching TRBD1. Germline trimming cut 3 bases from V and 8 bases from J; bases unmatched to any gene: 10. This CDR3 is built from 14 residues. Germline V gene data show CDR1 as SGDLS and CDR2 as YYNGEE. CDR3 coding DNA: TGTGCCAGCAGCGATCAGGGGGACCTTGGGGGCTACACCTTC. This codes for CASSDQGDLGGYTF.

This chain's CDR3 is CASSFRDSKVEAFF. The CDR3 DNA is TGTGCCAGCAGCTTCCGGGACAGTAAAGTTGAAGCTTTCTTT. The V and J genes are TRBV3-1 (or the pseudogene TRBV3-2) and TRBJ1-1; TRBD1 aligns across 7 bases. The V gene end was trimmed by 5 bases and the J gene end by 7 bases; junction bases not matched to a gene: 10. Germline V gene data show CDR1 as LGHDT and CDR2 as YNNKEL (reference sequence). The length of the CDR3 is 14 residues.